This T cell receptor (beta chain) emerged from a study of blood T cell repertoires in COVID-19. Study-wide background: PBMCs, B-cell-depleted T cells, or T cells provided the cDNA or gDNA that made up the material.

The CDR3 runs to 14 residues. CDR1 is SGHRS and CDR2 is YFSETQ in the germline V gene. J gave up 6 bases and V 4 bases, and 6 bases lay outside the gene matches. Study processing details: For nucleated cells, counts were estimated from reference gene primer amplification. Produced via immunoSEQ multiplex PCR; TCRdb's table is partial and in-frame only. The V and J calls and clone size were taken over from that table, and D and trimming were inferred from the DNA. This table has around 250,000 clones, roughly nine tenths appearing once. Source material: peripheral blood. The sequence came from a man in his sixties with acute or convalescent COVID-19. The genes are TRBV5-1 and TRBJ2-7, with 11 nucleotides matching TRBD1. This chain's CDR3 is CASSTGQGAAEQYF. DNA for the CDR3: TGCGCCAGCAGCACCGGACAGGGGGCCGCCGAGCAGTACTTC.